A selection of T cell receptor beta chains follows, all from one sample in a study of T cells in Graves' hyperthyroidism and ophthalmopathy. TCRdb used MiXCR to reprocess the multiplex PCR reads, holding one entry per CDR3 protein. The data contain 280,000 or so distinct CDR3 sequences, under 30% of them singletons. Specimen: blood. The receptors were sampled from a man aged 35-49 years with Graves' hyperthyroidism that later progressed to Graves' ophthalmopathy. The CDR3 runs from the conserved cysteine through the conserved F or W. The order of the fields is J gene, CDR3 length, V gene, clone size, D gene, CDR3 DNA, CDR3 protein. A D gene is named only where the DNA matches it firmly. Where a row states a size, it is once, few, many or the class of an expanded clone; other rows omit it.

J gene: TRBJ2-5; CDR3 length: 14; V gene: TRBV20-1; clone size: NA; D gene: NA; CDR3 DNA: TGCAGTGCCCTATCCGGGAGAGGGATGGAGACCCAGTACTTC; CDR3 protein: CSALSGRGMETQYF
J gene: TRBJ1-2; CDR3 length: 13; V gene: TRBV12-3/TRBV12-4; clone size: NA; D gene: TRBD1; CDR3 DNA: TGTGCCTTAAGGACAGGGCTGGGAAATGGCTACACCTTC; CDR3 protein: CALRTGLGNGYTF
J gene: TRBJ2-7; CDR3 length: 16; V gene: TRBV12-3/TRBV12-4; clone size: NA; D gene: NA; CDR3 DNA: TGTGCCAGCAGTACCGACCGGGACTGGCCGTCCTACGAGCAGTACTTC; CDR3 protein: CASSTDRDWPSYEQYF
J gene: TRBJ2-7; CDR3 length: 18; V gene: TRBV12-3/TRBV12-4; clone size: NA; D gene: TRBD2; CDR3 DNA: TGTGCCAGCAGCCCTAAGCCACCGGGACTAGCGGGAGAATACGAGCAGTACTTC; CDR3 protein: CASSPKPPGLAGEYEQYF
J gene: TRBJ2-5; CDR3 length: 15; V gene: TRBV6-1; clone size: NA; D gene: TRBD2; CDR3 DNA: TGTGCCAGCACTCCGGGACTAGCGGGAAAAGAGACCCAGTACTTC; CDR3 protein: CASTPGLAGKETQYF
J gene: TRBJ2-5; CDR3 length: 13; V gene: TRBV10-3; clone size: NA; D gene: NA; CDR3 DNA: TGTGCCACCCGGGACGCCAACCAAGAGACCCAGTACTTC; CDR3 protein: CATRDANQETQYF
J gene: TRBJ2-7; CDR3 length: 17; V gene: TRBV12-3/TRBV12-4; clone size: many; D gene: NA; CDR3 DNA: TGTGCCAGCAGTCCCTCATGGGGACACCTTCATCCCTACGAGCAGTACTTC; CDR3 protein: CASSPSWGHLHPYEQYF
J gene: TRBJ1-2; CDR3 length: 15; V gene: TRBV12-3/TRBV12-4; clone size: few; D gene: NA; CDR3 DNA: TGTGCCAGCAGTTTAGTGAGAGGGTCCTCCCATGGCTACACCTTC; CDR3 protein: CASSLVRGSSHGYTF
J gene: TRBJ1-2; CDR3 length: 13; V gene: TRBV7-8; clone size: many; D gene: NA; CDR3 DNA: TGTGCCAGCAGCTTAAACAGGGACTATGGCTACACCTTC; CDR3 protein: CASSLNRDYGYTF
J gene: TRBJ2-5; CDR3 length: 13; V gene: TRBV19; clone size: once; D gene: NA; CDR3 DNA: TGTGCCAGTAGTATCCGGGGGATAGAGACCCAGTACTTC; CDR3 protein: CASSIRGIETQYF
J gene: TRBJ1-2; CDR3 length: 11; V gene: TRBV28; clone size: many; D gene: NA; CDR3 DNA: TGTGCCAGCAGTTCCGGGTCTGGCTACACCTTC; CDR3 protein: CASSSGSGYTF
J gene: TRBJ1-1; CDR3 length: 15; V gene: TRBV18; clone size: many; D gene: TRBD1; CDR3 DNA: TGTGCCAGCTCACCGATTACAGGGGGGCGCGATGAAGCTTTCTTT; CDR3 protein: CASSPITGGRDEAFF
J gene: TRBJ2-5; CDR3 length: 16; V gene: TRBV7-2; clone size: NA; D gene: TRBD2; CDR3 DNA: TGTGCCAGCAGCTCCAGACTAGCGGGAGGCGTGGAGACCCAGTACTTC; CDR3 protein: CASSSRLAGGVETQYF
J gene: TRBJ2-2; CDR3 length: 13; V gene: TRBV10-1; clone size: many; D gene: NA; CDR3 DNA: TGCGCCACCCGGGGAAACAGGGCCGGGGAGCTGTTTTTT; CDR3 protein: CATRGNRAGELFF
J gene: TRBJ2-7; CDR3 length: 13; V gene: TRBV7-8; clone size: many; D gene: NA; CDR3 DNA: TGTGCCAGCAGCTACCTCCGGGACTACGAGCAGTACTTC; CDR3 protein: CASSYLRDYEQYF
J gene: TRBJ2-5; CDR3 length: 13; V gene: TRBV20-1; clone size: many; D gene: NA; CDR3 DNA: TGCAGTGCTAGAAGGAGGGACCAAGAGACCCAGTACTTC; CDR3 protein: CSARRRDQETQYF
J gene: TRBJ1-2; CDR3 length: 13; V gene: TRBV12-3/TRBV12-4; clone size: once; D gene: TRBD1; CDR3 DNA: TGTGCCAGCAGAAGAGGACAGGGAGATGGCTACACCTTC; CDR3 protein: CASRRGQGDGYTF
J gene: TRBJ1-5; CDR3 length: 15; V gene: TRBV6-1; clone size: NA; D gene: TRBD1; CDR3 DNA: TGTGCCAGCAGTGAAGGACAGGGGGTTGGTCAGCCCCAGCATTTT; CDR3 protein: CASSEGQGVGQPQHF
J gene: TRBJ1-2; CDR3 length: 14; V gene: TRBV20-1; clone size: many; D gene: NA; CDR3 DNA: TGCAGTGCTAGAAGACGGGACGGGAACTATGGCTACACCTTC; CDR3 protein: CSARRRDGNYGYTF
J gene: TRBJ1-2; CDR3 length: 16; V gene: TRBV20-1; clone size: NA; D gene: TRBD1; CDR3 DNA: TGCCTAACCAACGTACACGGGGGGACAGGGAATTATGGCTACACCTTC; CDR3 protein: CLTNVHGGTGNYGYTF
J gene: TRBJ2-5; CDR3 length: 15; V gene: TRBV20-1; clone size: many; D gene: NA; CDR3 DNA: TGCAGTGCTTCTACTAGGTTGGGGTTACAAGAGACCCAGTACTTC; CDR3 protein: CSASTRLGLQETQYF
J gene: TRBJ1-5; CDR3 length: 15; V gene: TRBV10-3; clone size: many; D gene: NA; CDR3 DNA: TGTGCCATCAGTGAATTCCTAAATAGCAATCAGCCCCAGCATTTT; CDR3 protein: CAISEFLNSNQPQHF
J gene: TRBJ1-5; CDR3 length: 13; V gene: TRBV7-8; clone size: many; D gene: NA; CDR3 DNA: TGTGCCAGCAGCCTACTCAAGGATCAGCCCCAGCATTTT; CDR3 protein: CASSLLKDQPQHF
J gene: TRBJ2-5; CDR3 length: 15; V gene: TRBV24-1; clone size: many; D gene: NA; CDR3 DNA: TGTGCCACCAGTGAACCCGGGACCATCCAAGAGACCCAGTACTTC; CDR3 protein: CATSEPGTIQETQYF
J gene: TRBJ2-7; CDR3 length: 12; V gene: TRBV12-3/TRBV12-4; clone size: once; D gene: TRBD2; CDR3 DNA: TGTGCCAGCAGAACCACTAGCGGCGAGCAGTACTTC; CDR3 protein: CASRTTSGEQYF
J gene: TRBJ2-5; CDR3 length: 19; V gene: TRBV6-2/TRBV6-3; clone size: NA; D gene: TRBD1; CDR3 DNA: TGTGCCAGCAGCACCGGGACAGGGGTTCAAGGTCCCACCAAAGAGACCCAGTACTTC; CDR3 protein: CASSTGTGVQGPTKETQYF
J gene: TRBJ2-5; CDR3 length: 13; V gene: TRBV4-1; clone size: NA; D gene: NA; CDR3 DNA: TGCGCCAGCAGCCCCGTAAGGCAAGAGACCCAGTACTTC; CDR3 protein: CASSPVRQETQYF
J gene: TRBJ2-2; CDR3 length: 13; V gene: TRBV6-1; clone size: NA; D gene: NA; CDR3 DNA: TGTGCCATCAGTGATCAACGCACCGGGGAGCTGTTTTTT; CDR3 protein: CAISDQRTGELFF
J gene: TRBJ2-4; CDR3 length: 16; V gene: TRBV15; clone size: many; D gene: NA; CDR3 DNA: TGTGCCACCAGCAGAGGAGACTACCGGGAAGAAAACATTCAGTACTTC; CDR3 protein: CATSRGDYREENIQYF
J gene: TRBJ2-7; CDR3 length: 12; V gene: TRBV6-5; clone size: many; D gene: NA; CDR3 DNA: TGTGCCAGCAGACAGGGAAGCTACGAGCAGTACTTC; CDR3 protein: CASRQGSYEQYF
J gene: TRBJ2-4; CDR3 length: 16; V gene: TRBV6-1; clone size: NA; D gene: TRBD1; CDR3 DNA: TGTGCCACCGAACCAAGAACCGGGACAGGGGATAACATTCAGTACTTC; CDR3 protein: CATEPRTGTGDNIQYF
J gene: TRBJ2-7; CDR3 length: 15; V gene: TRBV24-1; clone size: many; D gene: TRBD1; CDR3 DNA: TGTGCCACCAGTCGGTCGGGACAGGGGACCTACGAGCAGTACTTC; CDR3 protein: CATSRSGQGTYEQYF
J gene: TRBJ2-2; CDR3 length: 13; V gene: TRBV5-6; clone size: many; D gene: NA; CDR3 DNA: TGTGCCAGCAGCTTCGGCGGCACCGGGGAGCTGTTTTTT; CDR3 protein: CASSFGGTGELFF
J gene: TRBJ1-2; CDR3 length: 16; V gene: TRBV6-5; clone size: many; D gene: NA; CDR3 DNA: TGTGCCAGCAGTTACTCGAAGGCCTTTACAGGTCATGGCTACACCTTC; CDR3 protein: CASSYSKAFTGHGYTF
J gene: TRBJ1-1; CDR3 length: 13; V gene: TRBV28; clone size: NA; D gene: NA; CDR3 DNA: TGTGCCAGCAGGAAACAGGGCAGGATTGAAGCTTTCTTT; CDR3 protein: CASRKQGRIEAFF
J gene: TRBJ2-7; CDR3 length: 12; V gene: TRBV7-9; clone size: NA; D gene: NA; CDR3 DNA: TGTGCCAGCAGCCAGTCAAACGGCGAGCAGTACTTC; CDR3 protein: CASSQSNGEQYF
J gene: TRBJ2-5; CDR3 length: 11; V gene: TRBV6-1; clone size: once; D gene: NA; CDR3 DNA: TGTGCCAGCTTGGCACGGGAGACCCAGTACTTC; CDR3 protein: CASLARETQYF
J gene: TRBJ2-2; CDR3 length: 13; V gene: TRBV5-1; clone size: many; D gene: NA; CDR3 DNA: TGCGCCAGCAAGAAGCTGGGAGACGGGGAGCTGTTTTTT; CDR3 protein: CASKKLGDGELFF
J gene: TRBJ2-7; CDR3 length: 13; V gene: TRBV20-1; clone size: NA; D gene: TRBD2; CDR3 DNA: TGCAGCCCAGGACTAGCGGGATTTTACGAGCAGTACTTC; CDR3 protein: CSPGLAGFYEQYF
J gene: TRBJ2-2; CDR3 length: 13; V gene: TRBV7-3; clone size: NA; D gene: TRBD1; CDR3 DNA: TGTGCCAGCAGCTGGACAGGGGTCGGGGAGCTGTTTTTT; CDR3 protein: CASSWTGVGELFF
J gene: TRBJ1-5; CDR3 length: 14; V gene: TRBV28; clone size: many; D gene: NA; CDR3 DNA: TGTGCCAGCAGTTTAGCGGTACCCAATCAGCCCCAGCATTTT; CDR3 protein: CASSLAVPNQPQHF
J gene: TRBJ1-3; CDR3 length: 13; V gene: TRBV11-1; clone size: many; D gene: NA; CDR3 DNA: TGTGCCAGCAGCCTACAGACTGGAAACACCATATATTTT; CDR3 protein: CASSLQTGNTIYF